The next 16 T cell receptor beta chains were all read from a single sample in a study of blood T cell repertoires in COVID-19. Libraries were prepared by immunoSEQ multiplex PCR; TCRdb keeps only in-frame clonotypes and omits some of them. The sample yields about 360,000 clones, roughly 90% seen once. Input material: PBMCs or T cells enriched from blood (not recorded which). The origin of the receptors is a woman between 35 and 50 years old with acute COVID-19.

The chain combines TRBV29-1 with TRBJ2-2; 7 bases line up with TRBD1. Trimming cost V 6 bases and J 1 base; bases outside gene matches: 11. The CDR3 length is 16 residues. The V gene's germline CDR1 is SQVTM and CDR2 ANQGSEA. This CDR3 reads CSVLTGTLVNTGELFF. The CDR3 coding sequence is TGCAGCGTCCTGACAGGGACGTTGGTGAACACCGGGGAGCTGTTTTTT.

The CDR3 nucleotides are TGTGCCAGCAGCTTGTCCGAACAAGACAATGAGCAGTTCTTC. This encodes CASSLSEQDNEQFF. V usage is TRBV7-9 and J usage is TRBJ2-1; D unresolved. This CDR3 contains 14 residues. V lost 3 bases and J 5 bases, leaving 11 bases between the germline ends. Per the germline V gene, CDR1 is SEHNR and CDR2 is FQNEAQ (reference sequence).

V usage is TRBV29-1 and J usage is TRBJ1-1, with D possibly TRBD1 on 6 matching bases. Per germline, CDR1 SQVTM and CDR2 ANQGSEA. The CDR3 length is 13 residues. V was shortened by 4 bases and J by 0 bases, with 9 bases between the two germline ends. In DNA, the CDR3 is TGCAGCGTTGTAAGACAGGTGAACACTGAAGCTTTCTTT. Amino acid sequence: CSVVRQVNTEAFF.

J is TRBJ2-7 and V is TRBV27; 8 bases align to TRBD1. The V gene end was trimmed by 5 bases and the J gene end by 3 bases; junction bases not matched to a gene: 6. Germline assignment: CDR1 MNHEY and CDR2 SMNVEV (reference sequence). CDR3 length equals 14 residues. The CDR3 DNA is TGTGCCAGCAGTCCCCAGGGGGCTGGCTACGAGCAGTACTTC. Amino acids: CASSPQGAGYEQYF.

The CDR3 coding sequence is TGTGCCAGTAGTATGGGTGTAGCGGGGCCTTACGAGCAGTACTTC. This translates into CASSMGVAGPYEQYF. The rearrangement links TRBV19 to TRBJ2-7, with 8 bases matching TRBD2. The length of the CDR3 is 15 residues. CDR1 and CDR2 from the germline V gene are LNHDA and SQIVND (reference sequence). The ends lost 3 bases at V and 4 bases at J; junction bases unmatched: 8. The whole variable domain, remainder taken from reference TRBV19 and TRBJ2-7, is DGGITQSPKYLFRKEGQNVTLSCEQNLNHDAMYWYRQDPGQGLRLIYYSQIVNDFQKGDIAEGYSVSREKKESFPLTVTSAQKNPTAFYLCASSMGVAGPYEQYFGPGTRLTVT.

The chain is built from TRBV5-1 and TRBJ1-2; 7 nucleotides align to TRBD1. The CDR3 is 15 amino acids. With V trimmed by 0 bases and J by 4 bases, 6 bases remained unmatched. In germline, CDR1 is SGHRS, CDR2 YFSETQ. The DNA for the CDR3 is TGCGCCAGCAGCTTGGGAGGACAGGCCACCTATGGCTACACCTTC. This codes for CASSLGGQATYGYTF.

The chain uses TRBV5-1 and TRBJ1-2; TRBD1 agrees at 7 bases. Germline CDR1 reads SGHRS; CDR2 reads YFSETQ. The CDR3 covers 14 residues. Trimming at V came to 4 bases and at J to 6 bases, leaving 9 bases not matched to a gene. The CDR3 DNA follows: TGCGCCAGCAGCCTTAGGACAGGAACGGATGGCTACACCTTC. It specifies CASSLRTGTDGYTF.

This clone was seen more than once but under ten times. The rearrangement joins TRBV2 to TRBJ1-6; 10 nucleotides line up with TRBD1. V was clipped by 6 bases and J by 7 bases; unmatched bases: 0. This CDR3 spans 13 amino acids. Germline lookup yields CDR1 SNHLY and CDR2 FYNNEI. The chain's CDR3 is CASRGQGNSPLHF. CDR3 nucleotides: TGTGCCAGCAGGGGACAGGGGAATTCACCCCTCCACTTT.

This clone was counted only a few times. The chain recombines TRBV19 with TRBJ2-5; 8 bases fit TRBD1. CDR3 size: 14 residues. Germline CDR1 is LNHDA and CDR2 is SQIVND (reference sequence). V was pared by 7 bases and J by 4 bases, with 8 bases of the junction left unmatched. In DNA form, the CDR3 reads TGTGCCAGTAAAATCTCAGGGGGCCGAGAGACCCAGTACTTC. It encodes CASKISGGRETQYF. The full variable domain, completed using reference TRBV19 and TRBJ2-5, is DGGITQSPKYLFRKEGQNVTLSCEQNLNHDAMYWYRQDPGQGLRLIYYSQIVNDFQKGDIAEGYSVSREKKESFPLTVTSAQKNPTAFYLCASKISGGRETQYFGPGTRLLVL.

The chain carries TRBV19 and TRBJ1-4, with D tentatively TRBD1 (5 bases). Germline V gene lookup returns CDR1 LNHDA and CDR2 SQIVND (reference sequence). The V gene lost 0 bases and the J gene lost 11 bases, with 10 bases spanning the gap. The CDR3 has 13 amino acids. The CDR3 reads CASSIDPTDKLFF. CDR3 sequence (DNA): TGTGCCAGTAGTATAGATCCGACAGACAAACTGTTTTTT.

The chain has TRBV7-6 and TRBJ2-3, with 7 bases fitting TRBD2. CDR1 and CDR2 from the germline V gene are SGHVS and FNYEAQ. V lost 6 bases and J lost 2; bases outside the gene matches: 8. The CDR3 loop spans 15 amino acids. CDR3 sequence reads: CASRPLAVITDTQYF. DNA of the CDR3: TGTGCCAGCAGGCCTCTAGCGGTGATCACAGATACGCAGTATTTT.

This chain uses TRBV11-1 with TRBJ1-1; D remains ambiguous. This CDR3 spans 13 amino acids. Deletions cut 4 bases from V and 3 bases from J, with 9 bases between. CDR1 and CDR2 (germline): SGHAT, FQDESV (reference sequence). CDR3 bases: TGTGCCAGCAGCTCTGGGGAGGACACTGAAGCTTTCTTT. It yields the protein CASSSGEDTEAFF. The whole variable domain, filled in from reference TRBV11-1 and TRBJ1-1, reads EAEVAQSPRYKITEKSQAVAFWCDPISGHATLYWYRQILGQGPELLVQFQDESVVDDSQLPKDRFSAERLKGVDSTLKIQPAELGDSAMYLCASSSGEDTEAFFGQGTRLTVV.

The chain links TRBV7-9 to TRBJ2-7, with TRBD2 matching over 12 bases. Looked up from germline, CDR1 is SEHNR and CDR2 is FQNEAQ (reference sequence). The trim removed 3 bases at V and 4 bases at J, leaving 4 bases unmatched. The length of the CDR3 is 15 residues. Here the CDR3 DNA reads TGTGCCAGCAGCTTCGCGACTAGCGGGGGATACGAGCAGTACTTC. Translation gives CASSFATSGGYEQYF.

The chain carries TRBV7-7 and TRBJ2-5; 11 bases are a match to TRBD1. CDR3 length: 15 residues. Germline CDR1 is SSHAT and CDR2 is FNYEAQ (reference sequence). J gave up 5 bases and V 5 bases, and 7 bases lay outside the gene matches. DNA for the CDR3: TGTGCCAGCAGCCTCGGGACAGGGGGTGTGGAGACCCAGTACTTC. Its translation is CASSLGTGGVETQYF.

This chain connects TRBV11-2 to TRBJ1-1; a possible D gene is TRBD1 (5 bases). This CDR3 has 13 amino acids. V was clipped by 0 bases and J by 8 bases, with 10 bases between them. Germline V lookup: CDR1 SGHAT, CDR2 FQNNGV. The CDR3, as DNA: TGTGCCAGCAGCTTAGAACGTACAGGCGAAGCTTTCTTT. This translates into CASSLERTGEAFF.

The chain recombines TRBV4-1 with TRBJ2-1, with D possibly matching TRBD2 (5 bases). The V end lost 0 bases, the J end lost 12 bases, and 12 bases lay between the germline ends. The CDR3 is 13 residues long. Germline V lookup: CDR1 MGHRA, CDR2 YSYEKL. The CDR3 protein is CASSQDSGLGQFF. Here the CDR3 DNA reads TGCGCCAGCAGCCAAGATTCGGGGTTGGGGCAGTTCTTC.